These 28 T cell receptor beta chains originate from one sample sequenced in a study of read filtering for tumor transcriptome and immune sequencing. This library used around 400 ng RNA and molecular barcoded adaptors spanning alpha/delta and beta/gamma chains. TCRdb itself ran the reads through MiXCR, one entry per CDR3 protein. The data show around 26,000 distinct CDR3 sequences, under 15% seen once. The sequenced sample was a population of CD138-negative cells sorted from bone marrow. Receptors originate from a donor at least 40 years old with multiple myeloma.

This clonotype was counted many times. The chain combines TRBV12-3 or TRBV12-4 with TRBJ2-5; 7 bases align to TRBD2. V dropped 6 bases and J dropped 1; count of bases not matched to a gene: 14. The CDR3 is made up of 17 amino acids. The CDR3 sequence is CASSPTATSGTQETQYF. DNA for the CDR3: TGTGCCAGCAGCCCAACCGCGACGAGCGGGACCCAAGAGACCCAGTACTTC.

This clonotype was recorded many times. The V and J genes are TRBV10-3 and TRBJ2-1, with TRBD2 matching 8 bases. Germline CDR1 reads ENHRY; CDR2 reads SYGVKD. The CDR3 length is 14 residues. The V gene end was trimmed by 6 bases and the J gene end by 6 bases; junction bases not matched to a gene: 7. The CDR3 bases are TGTGCCATCAGCGGGGTTAGCGGGGTCAATGAGCAGTTCTTC. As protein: CAISGVSGVNEQFF.

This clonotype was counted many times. The DNA for the CDR3 is TGTGCCACCAGTGATGAGCGGGCACGCACAGATACGCAGTATTTT. Translated, it gives CATSDERARTDTQYF. This chain uses TRBV24-1 with TRBJ2-3, with D tentatively TRBD2 (6 bases). The germline CDR1 and CDR2 sequences are KGHDR and SFDVKD. CDR3 length: 15 amino acids. V dropped 3 bases and J dropped 1 base, with 10 bases sitting between them.

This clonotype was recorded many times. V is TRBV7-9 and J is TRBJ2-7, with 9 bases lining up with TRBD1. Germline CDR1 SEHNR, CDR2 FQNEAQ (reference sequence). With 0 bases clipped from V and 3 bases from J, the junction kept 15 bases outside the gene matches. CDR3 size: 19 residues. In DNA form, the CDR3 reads TGTGCCAGCAGCTTAGCGACGGGACAGGGAATTCCCTCCTACTACGAGCAGTACTTC. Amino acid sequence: CASSLATGQGIPSYYEQYF. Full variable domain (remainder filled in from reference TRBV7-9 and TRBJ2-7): DTGVSQNPRHKITKRGQNVTFRCDPISEHNRLYWYRQTLGQGPEFLTYFQNEAQLEKSRLLSDRFSAERPKGSFSTLEIQRTEQGDSAMYLCASSLATGQGIPSYYEQYFGPGTRLTVT.

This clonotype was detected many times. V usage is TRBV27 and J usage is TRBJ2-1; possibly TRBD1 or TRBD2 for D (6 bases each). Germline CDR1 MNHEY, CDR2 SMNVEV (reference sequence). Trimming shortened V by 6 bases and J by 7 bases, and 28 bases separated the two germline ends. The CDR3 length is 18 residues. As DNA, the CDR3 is TGTGCCAGCAGCCGCAAAGGGGGGAGTGGTCTTATTATGAATGAGCAGTTCTTC. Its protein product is CASSRKGGSGLIMNEQFF.

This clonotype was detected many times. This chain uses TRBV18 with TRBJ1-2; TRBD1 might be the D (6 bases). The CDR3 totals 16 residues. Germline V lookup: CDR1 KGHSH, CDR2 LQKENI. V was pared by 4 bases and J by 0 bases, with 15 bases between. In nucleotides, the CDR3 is TGTGCCAGCTCACTCCTGGTGACAGGTCCTAACTATGGCTACACCTTC. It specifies CASSLLVTGPNYGYTF.

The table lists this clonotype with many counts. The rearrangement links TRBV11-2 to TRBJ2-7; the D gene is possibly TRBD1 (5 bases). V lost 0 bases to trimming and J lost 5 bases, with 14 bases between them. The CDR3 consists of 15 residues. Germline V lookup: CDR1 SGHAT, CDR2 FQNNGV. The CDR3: CASSLDQTALHEQYF. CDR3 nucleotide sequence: TGTGCCAGCAGCTTAGATCAGACAGCTCTCCACGAGCAGTACTTC.

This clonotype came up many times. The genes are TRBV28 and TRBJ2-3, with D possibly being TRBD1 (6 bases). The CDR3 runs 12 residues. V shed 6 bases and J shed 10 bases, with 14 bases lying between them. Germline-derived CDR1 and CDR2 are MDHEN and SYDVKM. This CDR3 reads CASRLTGGPQYF. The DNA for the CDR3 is TGTGCCAGCAGATTGACAGGTGGTCCGCAGTATTTT.

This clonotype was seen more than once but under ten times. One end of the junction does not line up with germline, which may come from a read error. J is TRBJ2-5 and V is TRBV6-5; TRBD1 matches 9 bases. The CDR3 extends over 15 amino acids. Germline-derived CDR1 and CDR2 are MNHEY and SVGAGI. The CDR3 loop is CASSYAGQGVETQHF. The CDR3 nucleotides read TGTGCCAGCAGTTACGCGGGACAGGGAGTAGAGACCCAGCACTTC.

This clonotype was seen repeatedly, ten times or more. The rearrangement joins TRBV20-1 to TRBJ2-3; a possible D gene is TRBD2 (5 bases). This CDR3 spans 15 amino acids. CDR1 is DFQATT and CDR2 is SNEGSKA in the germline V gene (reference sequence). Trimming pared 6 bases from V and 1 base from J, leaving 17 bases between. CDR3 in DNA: TGCAGTGCCGGCCCCCGGGATATAGGCACAGATACGCAGTATTTT. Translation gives CSAGPRDIGTDTQYF.

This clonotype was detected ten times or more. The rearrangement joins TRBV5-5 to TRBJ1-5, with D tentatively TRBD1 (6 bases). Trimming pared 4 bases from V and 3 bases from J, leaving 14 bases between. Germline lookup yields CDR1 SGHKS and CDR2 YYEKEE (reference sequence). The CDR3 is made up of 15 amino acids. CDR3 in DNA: TGTGCCAGCAGCATTACCGGACAGAACAATCAGCCCCAGCATTTT. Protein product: CASSITGQNNQPQHF.

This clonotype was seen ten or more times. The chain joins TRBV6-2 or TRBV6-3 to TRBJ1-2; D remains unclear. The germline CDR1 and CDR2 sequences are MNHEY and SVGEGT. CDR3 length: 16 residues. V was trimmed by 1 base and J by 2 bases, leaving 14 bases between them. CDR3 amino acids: CASSYLPQKSNYGYTF. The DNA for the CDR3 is TGTGCCAGCAGTTACTTGCCCCAAAAGTCCAACTATGGCTACACCTTC.

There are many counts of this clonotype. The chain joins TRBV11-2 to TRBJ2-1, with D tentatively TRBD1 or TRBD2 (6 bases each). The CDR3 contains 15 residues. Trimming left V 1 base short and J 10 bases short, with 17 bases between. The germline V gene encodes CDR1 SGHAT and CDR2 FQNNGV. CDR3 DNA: TGTGCCAGCAGCTTAGGGGGGGCCCTGGTCCGGGAGCAGTTCTTC. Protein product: CASSLGGALVREQFF.

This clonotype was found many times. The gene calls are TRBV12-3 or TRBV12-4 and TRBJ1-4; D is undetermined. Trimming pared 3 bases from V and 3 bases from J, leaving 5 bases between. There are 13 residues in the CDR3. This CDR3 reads CASSLRSNEKLFF. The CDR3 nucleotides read TGTGCCAGCAGTTTGAGGTCTAATGAAAAACTGTTTTTT.

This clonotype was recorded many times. In nucleotides, the CDR3 is TGCAGTGCAGAGGGAAACTATGGCTACACCTTC. It translates to CSAEGNYGYTF. V usage is TRBV20-1 and J usage is TRBJ1-2; D is unclear. This CDR3 is 11 amino acids long. The germline gives CDR1 DFQATT, CDR2 SNEGSKA (reference sequence). Trimming took off 6 bases at V and 2 bases at J, with 7 bases between the two ends.

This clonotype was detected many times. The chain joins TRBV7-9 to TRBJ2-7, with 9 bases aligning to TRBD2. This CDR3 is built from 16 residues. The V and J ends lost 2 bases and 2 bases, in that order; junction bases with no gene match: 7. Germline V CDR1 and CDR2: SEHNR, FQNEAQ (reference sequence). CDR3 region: CASSLFSGRGPYEQYF. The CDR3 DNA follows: TGTGCCAGCAGCTTATTTAGCGGGAGAGGCCCCTACGAGCAGTACTTC.

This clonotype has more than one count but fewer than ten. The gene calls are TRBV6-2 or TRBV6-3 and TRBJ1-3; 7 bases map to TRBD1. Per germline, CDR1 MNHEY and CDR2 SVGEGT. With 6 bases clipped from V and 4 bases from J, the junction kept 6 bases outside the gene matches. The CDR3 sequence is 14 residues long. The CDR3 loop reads CASRGTATGNTIYF. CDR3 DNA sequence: TGTGCCAGCAGGGGGACAGCGACCGGAAACACCATATATTTT.

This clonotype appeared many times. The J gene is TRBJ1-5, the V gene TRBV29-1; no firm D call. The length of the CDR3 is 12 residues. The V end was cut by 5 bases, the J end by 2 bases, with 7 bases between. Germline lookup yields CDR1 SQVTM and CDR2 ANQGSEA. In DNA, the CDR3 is TGCAGCGTTCGGCAGGGCAATCAGCCCCAGCATTTT. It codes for CSVRQGNQPQHF.

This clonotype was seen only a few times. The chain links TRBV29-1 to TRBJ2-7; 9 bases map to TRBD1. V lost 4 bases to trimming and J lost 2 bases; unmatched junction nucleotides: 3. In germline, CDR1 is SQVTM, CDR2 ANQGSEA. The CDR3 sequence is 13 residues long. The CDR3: CSVVGDRAYEQYF. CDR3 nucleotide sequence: TGCAGCGTTGTGGGGGACAGGGCCTACGAGCAGTACTTC.

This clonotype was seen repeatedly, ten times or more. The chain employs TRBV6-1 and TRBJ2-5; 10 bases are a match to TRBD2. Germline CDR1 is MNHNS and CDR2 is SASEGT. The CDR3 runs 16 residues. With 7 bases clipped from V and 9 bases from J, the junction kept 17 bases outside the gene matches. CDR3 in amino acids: CASMGGLAEVLGAQYF. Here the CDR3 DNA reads TGTGCCAGCATGGGAGGACTAGCGGAAGTCCTTGGGGCCCAGTACTTC.

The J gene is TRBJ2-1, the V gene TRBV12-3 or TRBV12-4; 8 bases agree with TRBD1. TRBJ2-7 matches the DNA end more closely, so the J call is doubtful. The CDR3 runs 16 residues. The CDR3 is CASSQQGGRVYNEQYF. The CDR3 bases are TGTGCCAGCAGTCAACAGGGGGGAAGGGTTTACAATGAGCAGTACTTC.

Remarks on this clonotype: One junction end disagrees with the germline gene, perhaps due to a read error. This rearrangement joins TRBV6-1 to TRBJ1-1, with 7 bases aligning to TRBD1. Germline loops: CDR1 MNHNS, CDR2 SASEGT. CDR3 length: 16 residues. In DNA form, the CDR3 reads TGTGCCAGCACTCCTACTGCCGGGACAGTGGGCACTGAAGCCTTCTTT. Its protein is CASTPTAGTVGTEAFF.

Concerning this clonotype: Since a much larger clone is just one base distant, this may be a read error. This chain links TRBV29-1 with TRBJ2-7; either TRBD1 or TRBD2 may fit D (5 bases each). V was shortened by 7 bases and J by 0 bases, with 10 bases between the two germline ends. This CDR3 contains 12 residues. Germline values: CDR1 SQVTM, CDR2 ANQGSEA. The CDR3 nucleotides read TGCAGCGGGGGCAGCGGCTCCTACGAGCAGTACTTC. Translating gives CSGGSGSYEQYF.

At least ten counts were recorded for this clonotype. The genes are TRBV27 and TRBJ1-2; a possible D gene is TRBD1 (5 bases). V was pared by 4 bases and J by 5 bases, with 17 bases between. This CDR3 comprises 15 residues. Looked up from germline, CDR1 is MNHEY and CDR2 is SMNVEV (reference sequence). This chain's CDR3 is CASSSNPRVFYGYTF. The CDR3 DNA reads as TGTGCCAGCAGTTCCAACCCCAGGGTATTTTATGGCTACACCTTC.

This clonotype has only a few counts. CDR3 nucleotides: TGCGCCAGCAGCTTGTTCGGGTCCTACGAGCAGTACTTC. It encodes CASSLFGSYEQYF. V gene TRBV5-1 combines with J gene TRBJ2-7; D remains unclear. The CDR3 length is 13 residues. Germline V lookup: CDR1 SGHRS, CDR2 YFSETQ. The V gene lost 1 base and the J gene lost 1 base, with 6 bases spanning the gap.

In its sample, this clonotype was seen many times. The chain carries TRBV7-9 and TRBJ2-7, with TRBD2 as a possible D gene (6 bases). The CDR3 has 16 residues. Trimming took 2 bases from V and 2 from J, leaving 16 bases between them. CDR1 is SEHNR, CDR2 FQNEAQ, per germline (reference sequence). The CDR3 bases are TGTGCCAGCAGCTTAATGTGGGGGGTTGACGCCTACGAGCAGTACTTC. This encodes CASSLMWGVDAYEQYF.

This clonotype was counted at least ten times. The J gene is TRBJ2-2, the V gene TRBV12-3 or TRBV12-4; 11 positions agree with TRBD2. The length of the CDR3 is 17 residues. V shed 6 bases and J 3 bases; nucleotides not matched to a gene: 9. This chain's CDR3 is CASRNLAGGTDTGELFF. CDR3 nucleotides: TGTGCCAGCAGAAATTTAGCGGGAGGGACCGACACCGGGGAGCTGTTTTTT.

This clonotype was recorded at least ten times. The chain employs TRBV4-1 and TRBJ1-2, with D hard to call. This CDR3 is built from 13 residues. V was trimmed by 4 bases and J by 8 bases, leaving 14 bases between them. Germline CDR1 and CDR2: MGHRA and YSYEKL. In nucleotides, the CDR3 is TGCGCCAGCAGCCGGGGAGGTGGCGGGGGCTACACCTTC. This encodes CASSRGGGGGYTF.